The rows below give T cell receptor beta chains drawn from one sample of a study of glioma-infiltrating T cells. In TCRdb, the multiplex PCR reads were re-called with MiXCR into one record per CDR3 protein. The table has about 400,000 distinct CDR3 sequences, 41% seen once. The material sequenced was glioma tissue, nonneoplastic brain tissue, or PBMCs (not recorded which). These receptor sequences come from a human donor with low-grade glioma or glioblastoma, undergoing nonglioma brain surgery, or in good health (not recorded which). Each CDR3 is given with its conserved first and last residue. Fields, in order: J gene, V gene, CDR3 protein.

j_call: TRBJ2-3
v_call: TRBV4-3
cdr3_aa: CASSQDMVTRAQYF

j_call: TRBJ2-7
v_call: TRBV7-2
cdr3_aa: CASSLVPRSYEQYF

j_call: TRBJ2-1
v_call: TRBV20-1
cdr3_aa: CSAMDFQFCNEQFF

j_call: TRBJ2-6
v_call: TRBV28
cdr3_aa: CASSFGGPGANVLTF

j_call: TRBJ2-7
v_call: TRBV20-1
cdr3_aa: CSARAYWSSYEQYF

j_call: TRBJ2-5
v_call: TRBV20-1
cdr3_aa: CSARDLIAGAETQYF

j_call: TRBJ2-1
v_call: TRBV19
cdr3_aa: CASSIQGAYNEQFF

j_call: TRBJ1-2
v_call: TRBV27
cdr3_aa: CASSSTGGFNGYTF

j_call: TRBJ2-7
v_call: TRBV28
cdr3_aa: CACRRLGGTTSYEQYF

j_call: TRBJ2-7
v_call: TRBV7-9
cdr3_aa: CASSFSRTTSSYEQYF

j_call: TRBJ2-3
v_call: TRBV7-3
cdr3_aa: CASSLNGPAYTDTQYF

j_call: TRBJ2-7
v_call: TRBV27
cdr3_aa: CASSLRFQYEQYF

j_call: TRBJ2-7
v_call: TRBV28
cdr3_aa: CASSLGQHSYEQYF

j_call: TRBJ2-3
v_call: TRBV29-1
cdr3_aa: CSVPTGLTDTQYF

j_call: TRBJ2-1
v_call: TRBV9
cdr3_aa: CASSVAPLAGANEQFF

j_call: TRBJ2-7
v_call: TRBV5-1
cdr3_aa: CASRLSTGSREQYF

j_call: TRBJ2-1
v_call: TRBV27
cdr3_aa: CASSYHGPPYNEQFF

j_call: TRBJ2-3
v_call: TRBV4-1
cdr3_aa: CASSDQRTSTDTQYF

j_call: TRBJ2-5
v_call: TRBV28
cdr3_aa: CASSGRGQPQGRETQYF

j_call: TRBJ2-5
v_call: TRBV25-1
cdr3_aa: CASSLGQGHQETQYF

j_call: TRBJ2-7
v_call: TRBV7-9
cdr3_aa: CASSLSTTDGPYF